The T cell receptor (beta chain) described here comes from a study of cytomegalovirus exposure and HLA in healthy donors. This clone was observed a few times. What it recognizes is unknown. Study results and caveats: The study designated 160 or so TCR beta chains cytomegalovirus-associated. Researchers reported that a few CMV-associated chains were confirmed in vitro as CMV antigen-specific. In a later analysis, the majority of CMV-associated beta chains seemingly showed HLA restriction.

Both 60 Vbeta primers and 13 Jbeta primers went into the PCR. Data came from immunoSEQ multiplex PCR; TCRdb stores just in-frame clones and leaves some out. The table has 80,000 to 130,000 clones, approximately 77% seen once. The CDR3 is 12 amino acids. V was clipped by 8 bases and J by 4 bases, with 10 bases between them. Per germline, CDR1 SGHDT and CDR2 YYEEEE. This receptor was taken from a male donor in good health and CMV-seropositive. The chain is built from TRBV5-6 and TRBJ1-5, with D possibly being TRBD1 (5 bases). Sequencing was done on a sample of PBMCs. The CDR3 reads CASTRENQPQHF. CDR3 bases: TGTGCCAGTACCAGGGAAAATCAGCCCCAGCATTTT.